This passage covers 6 T cell receptor beta chains from one sample sequenced in a study of blood T cell repertoires in COVID-19. TCRdb's copy holds only in-frame clones and misses some; the assay was immunoSEQ multiplex PCR. The table shows approximately 190,000 clones, with around 86% occurring only once. The sequenced sample was peripheral blood. The receptors shown here come from a woman aged 40 to 55 with acute or convalescent COVID-19.

V and J are TRBV7-9 and TRBJ2-7; D not certain. CDR3 length equals 12 residues. V was shortened by 5 bases and J by 3 bases, with 8 bases between the two germline ends. Germline lookup yields CDR1 SEHNR and CDR2 FQNEAQ (reference sequence). The DNA for the CDR3 is TGTGCCAGCAGCCATGGTAGCTACGAGCAGTACTTC. This translates into CASSHGSYEQYF. Looking up the rest from reference TRBV7-9 and TRBJ2-7 gives the full variable domain: DTGVSQNPRHKITKRGQNVTFRCDPISEHNRLYWYRQTLGQGPEFLTYFQNEAQLEKSRLLSDRFSAERPKGSFSTLEIQRTEQGDSAMYLCASSHGSYEQYFGPGTRLTVT.

This clone was observed a handful of times. For the CDR3, the DNA is TGTGCCAGTGCCGGGCCAGGCCGCTTTAGCGGTCAGCCCCAGCATTTT. Translated, it gives CASAGPGRFSGQPQHF. V is TRBV2 and J is TRBJ1-5, with D uncertain. In germline, CDR1 is SNHLY, CDR2 FYNNEI. The V gene lost 9 bases and the J gene lost 6 bases, with 24 bases spanning the gap. The CDR3 is 16 amino acids.

This chain links TRBV28 with TRBJ2-5; 10 bases match TRBD2. This CDR3 contains 16 residues. Germline loops: CDR1 MDHEN, CDR2 SYDVKM. V lost 6 bases, J lost 1 base, and 8 bases stayed unmatched. The CDR3 is CASSSTSGVTQETQYF. For the CDR3, the DNA is TGTGCCAGCAGCTCCACTAGCGGGGTAACCCAAGAGACCCAGTACTTC.

CDR3 DNA: TGTGCCAGCAGCTTGATCGGGGGGCGCGATGAGCAGTACTTC. The encoded protein is CASSLIGGRDEQYF. The V and J genes are TRBV5-5 and TRBJ2-7; D might be TRBD2 (7 bases). CDR1 and CDR2 from the germline V gene are SGHKS and YYEKEE (reference sequence). This CDR3 has 14 residues. The ends were cut back, 1 base at V and 7 bases at J, with 15 bases in the middle.

CDR3 protein: CASSNTGLNTEAFF. The CDR3 DNA is TGTGCCAGTAGTAACACAGGGCTAAACACTGAAGCTTTCTTT. The chain couples TRBV19 to TRBJ1-1, with D possibly TRBD1 on 6 matching bases. Germline V CDR1 and CDR2: LNHDA, SQIVND (reference sequence). The germline V and J ends were trimmed by 4 bases and 2 bases, with 11 bases remaining between them. The CDR3 consists of 14 residues.

The rearrangement joins TRBV7-8 to TRBJ1-5, with D tentatively TRBD1 (6 bases). Germline V CDR1 and CDR2: SGHVS, FQNEAQ. The CDR3 consists of 15 residues. V was clipped by 1 base and J by 6 bases, with 13 bases between them. The CDR3 nucleotides are TGTGCCAGCAGCTTAGAGGGCAGGGGCGGTCAGCCCCAGCATTTT. It codes for CASSLEGRGGQPQHF.